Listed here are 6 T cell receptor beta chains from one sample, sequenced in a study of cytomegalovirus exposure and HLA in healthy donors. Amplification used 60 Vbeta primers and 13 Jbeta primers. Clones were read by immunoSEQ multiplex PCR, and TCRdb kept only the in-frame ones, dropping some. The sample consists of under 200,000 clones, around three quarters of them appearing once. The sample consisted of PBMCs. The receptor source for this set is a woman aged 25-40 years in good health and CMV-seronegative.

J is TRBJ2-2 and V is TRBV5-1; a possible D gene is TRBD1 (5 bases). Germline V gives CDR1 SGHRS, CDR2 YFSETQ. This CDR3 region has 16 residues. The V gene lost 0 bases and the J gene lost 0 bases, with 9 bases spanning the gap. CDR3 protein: CASSLVAGPNTGELFF. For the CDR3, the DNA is TGCGCCAGCAGCTTGGTGGCAGGGCCGAACACCGGGGAGCTGTTTTTT.

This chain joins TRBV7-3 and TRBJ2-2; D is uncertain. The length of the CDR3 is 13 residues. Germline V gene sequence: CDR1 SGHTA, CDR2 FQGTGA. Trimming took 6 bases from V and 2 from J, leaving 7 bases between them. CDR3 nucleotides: TGTGCCAGCAGTCCACAAAACACCGGGGAGCTGTTTTTT. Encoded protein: CASSPQNTGELFF.

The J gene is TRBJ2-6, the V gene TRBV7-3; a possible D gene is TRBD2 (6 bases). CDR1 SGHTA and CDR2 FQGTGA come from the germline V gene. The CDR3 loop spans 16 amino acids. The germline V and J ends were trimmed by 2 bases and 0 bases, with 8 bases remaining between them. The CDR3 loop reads CASSLGGNSGANVLTF. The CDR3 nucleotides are TGTGCCAGCAGCTTAGGGGGGAACTCTGGGGCCAACGTCCTGACTTTC. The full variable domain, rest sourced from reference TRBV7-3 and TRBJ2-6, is GAGVSQTPSNKVTEKGKYVELRCDPISGHTALYWYRQSLGQGPEFLIYFQGTGAADDSGLPNDRFFAVRPEGSVSTLKIQRTERGDSAVYLCASSLGGNSGANVLTFGAGSRLTVL.

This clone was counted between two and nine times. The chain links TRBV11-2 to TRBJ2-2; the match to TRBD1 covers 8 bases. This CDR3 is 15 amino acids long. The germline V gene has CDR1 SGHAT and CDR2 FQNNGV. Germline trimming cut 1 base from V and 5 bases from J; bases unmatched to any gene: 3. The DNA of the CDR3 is TGTGCCAGCAGCTTAGGGACAGGGAGTACCGGGGAGCTGTTTTTT. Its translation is CASSLGTGSTGELFF.

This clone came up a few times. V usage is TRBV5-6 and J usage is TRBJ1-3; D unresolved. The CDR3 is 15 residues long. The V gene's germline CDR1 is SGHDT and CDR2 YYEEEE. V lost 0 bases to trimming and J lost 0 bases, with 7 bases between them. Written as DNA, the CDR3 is TGTGCCAGCAGCTTGGGAGGCCGCTCTGGAAACACCATATATTTT. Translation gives CASSLGGRSGNTIYF.

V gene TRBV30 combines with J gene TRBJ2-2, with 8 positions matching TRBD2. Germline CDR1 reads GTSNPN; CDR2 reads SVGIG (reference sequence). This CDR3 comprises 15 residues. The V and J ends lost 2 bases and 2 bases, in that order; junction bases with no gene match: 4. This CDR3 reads CAWSPLAGNTGELFF. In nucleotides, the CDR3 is TGTGCCTGGAGTCCCTTAGCGGGAAACACCGGGGAGCTGTTTTTT. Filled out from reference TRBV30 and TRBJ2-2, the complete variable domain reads SQTIHQWPATLVQPVGSPLSLECTVEGTSNPNLYWYRQAAGRGLQLLFYSVGIGQISSEVPQNLSASRPQDRQFILSSKKLLLSDSGFYLCAWSPLAGNTGELFFGEGSRLTVL.